This T cell receptor beta chain appears in the sequencing data of a study of blood T cell repertoires in COVID-19. Sequenced by immunoSEQ multiplex PCR; TCRdb stores in-frame clones only, minus some. This sample carries about 260,000 clones, more than 75% of them seen once, and the ten largest clones take approximately 9.8%. CDR3 size: 16 residues. Trimming cost V 3 bases and J 4 bases; bases outside gene matches: 8. CDR1 is SGHRS, CDR2 YFSETQ, per germline. The receptor's source is a man aged 35 to 55 who had recovered from COVID-19. Sequencing was performed on peripheral blood. V is TRBV5-1 and J is TRBJ1-1; 11 nucleotides align to TRBD1. In DNA, the CDR3 is TGCGCCAGCAGCTCAGGACAGGGGGCGTTGGGCACTGAAGCTTTCTTT. Translating it yields CASSSGQGALGTEAFF.